This T cell receptor (beta chain) was sequenced in a study of regulatory T cells in long-lasting Graves disease. Study summary: Antithyroid drug use was under 3 months in newly diagnosed Graves' patients. Study-wide findings and caveats: Persistent Graves' patients possessed reduced TCR diversity relative to recently diagnosed ones. More public clonotypes were shared by persistent patients (fewer than 3,000) than by new patients (about 970).

Trimming left V 9 bases short and J 5 bases short, with 14 bases between. The CDR3 is 13 amino acids. The germline gives CDR1 SGHNT, CDR2 YENEEA. With iRepertoire HTBI primers and Arm-PCR of CDR3 regions, TCR beta libraries were built. TCRdb re-called the multiplex PCR reads with MiXCR, one entry per CDR3 protein. The table lists roughly 520,000 distinct CDR3 sequences, 9.5% to 15% of them singletons. At least ten counts were recorded for this clonotype. Antigen unknown. Sample time point: newly diagnosed GD, antithyroid drugs for less than 3 months. Making the TCR library involved RNA that had been extracted from PBMCs. The same data also contributed to another study, on T cells in Graves' hyperthyroidism and ophthalmopathy.

The clonotype comes from a woman in her twenties or thirties with Graves disease. Sequencing used peripheral blood mononuclear cells (PBMCs), obtained at new diagnosis, from a patient treated with antithyroid drugs. The chain is built from TRBV11-3 and TRBJ2-1; no firm D call. This chain's CDR3 is CASSVGWDNEQFF. The CDR3 bases are TGTGCCAGTTCGGTCGGATGGGACAATGAGCAGTTCTTC. The full variable domain, rest sourced from reference TRBV11-3 and TRBJ2-1, is EAGVVQSPRYKIIEKKQPVAFWCNPISGHNTLYWYLQNLGQGPELLIRYENEEAVDDSQLPKDRFSAERLKGVDSTLKIQPAELGDSAVYLCASSVGWDNEQFFGPGTRLTVL.